This T cell receptor (beta chain) was recovered during a study of cytomegalovirus exposure and HLA in healthy donors. Study results and caveats: Within the 90 to 150 validation repertoires, first-cohort TCR clusters tended to co-occur, according to a later analysis.

The CDR3 runs 14 residues. Germline lookup yields CDR1 SGHTA and CDR2 FQGTGA. The V segment lost 2 bases and the J segment 3 bases; nucleotides outside the gene matches: 0. TCRdb keeps only in-frame clones here, not all; method: immunoSEQ multiplex PCR. The sample records 150,000 to 160,000 clones, 86% being singletons. Comments on this clone: Its specificity is not known.

V gene TRBV7-3 combines with J gene TRBJ1-1, with 10 bases matching TRBD1. Sequencing was done on a sample of PBMCs. This clonotype was obtained from a man between 18 and 35 years old in good health and CMV-seropositive. Here the CDR3 DNA reads TGTGCCAGCAGCTTAGGACAGGGGGACACTGAAGCTTTCTTT. It specifies CASSLGQGDTEAFF.